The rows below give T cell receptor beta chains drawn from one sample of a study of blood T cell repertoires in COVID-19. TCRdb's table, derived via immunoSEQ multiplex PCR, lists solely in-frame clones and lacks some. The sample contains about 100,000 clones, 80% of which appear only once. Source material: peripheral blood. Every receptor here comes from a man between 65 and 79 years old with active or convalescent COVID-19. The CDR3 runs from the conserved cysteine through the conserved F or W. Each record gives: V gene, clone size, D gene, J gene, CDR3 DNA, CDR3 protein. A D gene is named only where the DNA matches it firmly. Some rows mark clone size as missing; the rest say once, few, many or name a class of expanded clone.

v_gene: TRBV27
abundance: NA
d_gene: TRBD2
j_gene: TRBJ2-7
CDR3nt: TGTGCCAGCAGTTACGCGGGAGCGTACGAGCAGTACTTC
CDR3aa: CASSYAGAYEQYF

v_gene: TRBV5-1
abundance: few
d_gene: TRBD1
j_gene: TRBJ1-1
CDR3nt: TGCGCCAGCTGCCTAGGGACAGGGACTATGAACACTGAAGCTTTCTTT
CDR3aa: CASCLGTGTMNTEAFF

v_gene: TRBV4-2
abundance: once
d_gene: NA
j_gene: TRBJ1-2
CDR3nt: TGTGCCAGCACCCCAGGGAGGGAGGCCAGGGACTATGGCTACACCTTC
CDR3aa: CASTPGREARDYGYTF

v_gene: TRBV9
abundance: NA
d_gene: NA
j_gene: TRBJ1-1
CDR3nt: TGTGCCAGCAGCGTAGATTCCCTTAGTTACACTGAAGCTTTCTTT
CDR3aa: CASSVDSLSYTEAFF

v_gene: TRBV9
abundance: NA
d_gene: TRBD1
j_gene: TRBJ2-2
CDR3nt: TGTGCCAGCAGCCCGGGGACAGCCGGGGAGCTGTTTTTT
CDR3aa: CASSPGTAGELFF

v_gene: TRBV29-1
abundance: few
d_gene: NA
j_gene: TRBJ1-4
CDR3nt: TGCAGCGTTGATCAGGGAGGAGAAAAACTGTTTTTT
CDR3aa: CSVDQGGEKLFF

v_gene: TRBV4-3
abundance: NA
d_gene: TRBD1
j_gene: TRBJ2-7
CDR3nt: TGCGCCAGCAGCCATGGGACAGGGACCTACGAGCAGTACTTC
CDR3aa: CASSHGTGTYEQYF

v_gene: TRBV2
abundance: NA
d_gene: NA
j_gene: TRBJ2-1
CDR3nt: TGTGCCAGCAGGGCTGTAGCGTCCTCCTACAATGAGCAGTTCTTC
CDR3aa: CASRAVASSYNEQFF

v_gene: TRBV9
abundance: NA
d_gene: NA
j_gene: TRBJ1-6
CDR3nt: TGTGCCAGCAGCGTAGGCCCCATCCCGGGGAATTCACCCCTCCACTTT
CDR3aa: CASSVGPIPGNSPLHF

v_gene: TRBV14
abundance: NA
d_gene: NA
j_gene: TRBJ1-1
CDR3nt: TGTGCCAGCAGCCCCCTCAGGGAGAACACTGAAGCTTTCTTT
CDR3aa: CASSPLRENTEAFF

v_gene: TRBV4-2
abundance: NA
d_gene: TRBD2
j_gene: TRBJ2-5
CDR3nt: TGTGCCAGCAGCCCCACCCGGACTAGCGGGATACAAGAGACCCAGTACTTC
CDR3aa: CASSPTRTSGIQETQYF

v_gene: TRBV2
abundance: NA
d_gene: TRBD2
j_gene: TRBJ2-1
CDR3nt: TGTGCCAGCAGCGGAGAGGAACTAGCGGTAGCCTACAATGAGCAGTTCTTC
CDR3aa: CASSGEELAVAYNEQFF

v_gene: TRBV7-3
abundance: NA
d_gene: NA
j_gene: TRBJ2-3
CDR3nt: TGTGCCAGCAGTCAAACTGGGGGGACAGATACGCAGTATTTT
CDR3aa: CASSQTGGTDTQYF

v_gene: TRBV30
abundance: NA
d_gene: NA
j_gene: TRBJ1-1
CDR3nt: TGTGCCTGGAGTGGCCGCCGAGACACTGAAGCTTTCTTT
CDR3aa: CAWSGRRDTEAFF

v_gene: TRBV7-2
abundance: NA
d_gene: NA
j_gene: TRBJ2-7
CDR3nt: TGTGCCAGCAGCTTAGCGCTCCAGGGCTACGAGCAGTACTTC
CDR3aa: CASSLALQGYEQYF

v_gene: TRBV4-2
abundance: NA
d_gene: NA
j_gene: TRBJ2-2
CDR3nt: TGTGCCAGCAGCCTTAGAGAGGGGGAGACCGGGGAGCTGTTTTTT
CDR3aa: CASSLREGETGELFF

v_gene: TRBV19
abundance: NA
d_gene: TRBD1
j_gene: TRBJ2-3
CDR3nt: TGTGCCAGTAGTAAGGACAGGACAGGATTCGAAACAGATACGCAGTATTTT
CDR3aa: CASSKDRTGFETDTQYF

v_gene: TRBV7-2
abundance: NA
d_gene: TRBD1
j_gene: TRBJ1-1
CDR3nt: TGTGCCAGCAGCTCAAAGACAGGGCAGAACACTGAAGCTTTCTTT
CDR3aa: CASSSKTGQNTEAFF

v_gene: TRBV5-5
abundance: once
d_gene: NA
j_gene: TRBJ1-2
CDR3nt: TGTGCCAGCAGCTTTCAGGGATCGGCACACTATGGCTACACCTTC
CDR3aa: CASSFQGSAHYGYTF

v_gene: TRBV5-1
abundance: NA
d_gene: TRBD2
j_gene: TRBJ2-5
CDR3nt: TGCGCCAGCAGCTGGGATACTAGCGGGGGCCAAGAGACCCAGTACTTC
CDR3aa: CASSWDTSGGQETQYF

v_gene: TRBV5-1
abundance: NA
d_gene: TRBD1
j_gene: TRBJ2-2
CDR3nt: TGCGCCAGCAGCCAAAGGGACAGTAACACCGGGGAGCTGTTTTTT
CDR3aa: CASSQRDSNTGELFF

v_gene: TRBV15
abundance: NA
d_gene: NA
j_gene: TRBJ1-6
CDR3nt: TGTGCCACCCAAAGCGGGGTATCGAAGAATTCACCCCTCCACTTT
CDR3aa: CATQSGVSKNSPLHF